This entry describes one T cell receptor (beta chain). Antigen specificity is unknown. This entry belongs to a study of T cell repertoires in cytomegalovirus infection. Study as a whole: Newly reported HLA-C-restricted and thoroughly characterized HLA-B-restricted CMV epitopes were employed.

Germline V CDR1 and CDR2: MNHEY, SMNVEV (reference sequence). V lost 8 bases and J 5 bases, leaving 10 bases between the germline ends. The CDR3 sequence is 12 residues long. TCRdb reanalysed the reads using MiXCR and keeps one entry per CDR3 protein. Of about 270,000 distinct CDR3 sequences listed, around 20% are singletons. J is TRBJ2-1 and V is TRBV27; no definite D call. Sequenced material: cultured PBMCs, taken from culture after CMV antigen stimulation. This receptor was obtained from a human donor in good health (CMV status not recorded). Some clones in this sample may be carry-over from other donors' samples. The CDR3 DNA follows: TGTGCCAGCTGGGCAGGCCACAATGAGCAGTTCTTC. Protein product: CASWAGHNEQFF.